This TCR beta chain was obtained from a study of control samples from healthy donors and cancer patients. Repertoires were generated with immunoSEQ multiplex PCR, while TCRdb's copy carries only in-frame clones and drops some. The sample has about 170,000 clones; about nine tenths are singletons. The germline V gene has CDR1 SGHNT and CDR2 YYREEE (reference sequence). CDR3 size: 12 residues. Between the trimmed V and J ends, which lost 2 bases and 5 bases, there was a span of 6 bases. This chain uses TRBV5-4 with TRBJ2-3; D gene unclear. The sequencing input was blood. The sequence was collected from a woman aged 25 to 39 in good health. The DNA of the CDR3 is TGTGCCAGCAGCTTTGGGGTAGATACGCAGTATTTT. It encodes CASSFGVDTQYF.